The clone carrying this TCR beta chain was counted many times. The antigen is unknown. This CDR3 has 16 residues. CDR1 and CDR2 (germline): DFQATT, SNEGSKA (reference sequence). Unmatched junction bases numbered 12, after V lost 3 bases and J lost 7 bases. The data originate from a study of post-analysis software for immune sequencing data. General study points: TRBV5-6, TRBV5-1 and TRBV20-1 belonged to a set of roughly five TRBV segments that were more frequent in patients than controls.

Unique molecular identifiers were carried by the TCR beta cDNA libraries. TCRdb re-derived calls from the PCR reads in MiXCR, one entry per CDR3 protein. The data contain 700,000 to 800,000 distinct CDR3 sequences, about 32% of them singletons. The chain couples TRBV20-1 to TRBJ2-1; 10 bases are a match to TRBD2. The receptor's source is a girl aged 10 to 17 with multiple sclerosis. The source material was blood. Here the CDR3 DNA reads TGCAGTGCTAGGGCTACTAGCGGGGCCTCGTGGAATGAGCAGTTCTTC. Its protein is CSARATSGASWNEQFF.